This T cell receptor beta chain was documented in a study of T cell repertoires in aging, cancer and after chemotherapy. Whole-study context: Six age groups, ranging from 30 or younger to 70 or older, included the donors. General observations from the study: Across the chemotherapy interval, each cancer cohort showed higher median generation probability, suggesting thymic rebound.

A mixed TRB-A/B primer pool amplified rearranged TRB by multiplex touch-down PCR. TCRdb recomputed calls from the multiplex PCR reads with MiXCR, one row per CDR3 protein. The table shows roughly 4,500 distinct CDR3 sequences, with about 20% occurring only once. By its share, this clonotype is medium-sized. Its antigen is still unknown. Amplification of TCR beta used genomic DNA extracted from peripheral blood. The CDR3 runs 15 residues. CDR1 SGHDT and CDR2 YYEEEE come from the germline V gene. Trimming took off 3 bases at V and 7 bases at J, with 17 bases between the two ends. V gene TRBV5-6 combines with J gene TRBJ2-1; no firm D call. The sequencing sample was made of blood. The clonotype was recovered from a human donor with a blood cancer. Here the CDR3 reads CASSSYLNLLNEQFF. For the CDR3, the DNA is TGTGCCAGCAGCTCTTACCTAAACCTGCTGAATGAGCAGTTCTTC.